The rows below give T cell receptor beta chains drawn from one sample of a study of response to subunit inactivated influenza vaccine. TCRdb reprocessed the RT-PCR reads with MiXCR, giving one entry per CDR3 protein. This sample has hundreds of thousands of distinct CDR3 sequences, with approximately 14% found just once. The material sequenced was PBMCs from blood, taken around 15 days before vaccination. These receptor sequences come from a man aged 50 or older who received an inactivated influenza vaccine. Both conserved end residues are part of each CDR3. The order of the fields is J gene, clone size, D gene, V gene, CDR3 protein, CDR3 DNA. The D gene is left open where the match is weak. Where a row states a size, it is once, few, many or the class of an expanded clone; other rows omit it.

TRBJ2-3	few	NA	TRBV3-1	CASSLTGRTQYF	TGTGCCAGCAGCCTGACGGGGCGGACGCAGTATTTT
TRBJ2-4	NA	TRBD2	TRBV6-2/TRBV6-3	CASSPTSGRSELGKNIQYF	TGTGCCAGCAGCCCGACTAGCGGGAGATCCGAGTTGGGCAAAAACATTCAGTACTTC
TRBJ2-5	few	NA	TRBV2	CASSRGDLYLQETQYF	TGTGCCAGCAGTAGGGGGGACCTATACCTCCAAGAGACCCAGTACTTC
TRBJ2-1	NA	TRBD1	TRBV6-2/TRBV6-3	CASRQTGLDEQFF	TGTGCCAGCAGGCAGACAGGGTTGGATGAGCAGTTCTTC
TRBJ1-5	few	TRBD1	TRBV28	CASSSTGQGGYQPQHF	TGTGCCAGCAGCAGTACCGGACAGGGGGGTTATCAGCCCCAGCATTTT
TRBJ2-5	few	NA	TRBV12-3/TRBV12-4	CASSNLLETQYF	TGTGCCAGCAGTAACCTATTGGAGACCCAGTACTTC
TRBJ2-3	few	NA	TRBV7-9	CASSILGRDTQYF	TGTGCCAGCAGCATATTAGGCCGGGATACGCAGTATTTT
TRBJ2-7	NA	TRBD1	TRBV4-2	CASSQGGQGIDEQYF	TGTGCCAGCAGCCAAGGGGGACAGGGTATCGACGAGCAGTACTTC
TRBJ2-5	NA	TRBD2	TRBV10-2	CASRTSGRVETQYF	TGCGCCAGCAGAACTAGCGGGAGGGTGGAGACCCAGTACTTC
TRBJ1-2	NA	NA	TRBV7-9	CASSPDRTAGYTF	TGTGCCAGCAGCCCCGACCGGACGGCTGGCTACACCTTC
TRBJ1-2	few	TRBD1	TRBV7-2	CASSRGGQGYGYTF	TGTGCCAGCAGCCGAGGGGGACAGGGGTATGGCTACACCTTC
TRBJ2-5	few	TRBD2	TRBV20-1	CSGASSGGYKETQYF	TGCAGTGGGGCGTCTAGCGGGGGTTACAAAGAGACCCAGTACTTC
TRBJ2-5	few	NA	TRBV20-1	CSARNRRIQETQYF	TGCAGTGCTAGAAATAGACGGATCCAAGAGACCCAGTACTTC
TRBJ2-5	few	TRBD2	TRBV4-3	CASSQDPAGNQETQYF	TGCGCCAGCAGCCAAGATCCAGCGGGGAACCAAGAGACCCAGTACTTC
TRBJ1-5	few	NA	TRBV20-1	CSATQEGGPPQHF	TGCAGTGCGACCCAGGAGGGGGGGCCGCCCCAGCATTTT
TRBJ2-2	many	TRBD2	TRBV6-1	CASNGLAATTTGELFF	TGTGCCAGCAACGGACTAGCGGCCACCACCACCGGGGAGCTGTTTTTT
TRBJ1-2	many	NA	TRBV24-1	CATNDYGYTF	TGTGCCACCAACGACTATGGCTACACCTTC
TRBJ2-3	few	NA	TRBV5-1	CASSSLGRERETQYF	TGCGCCAGCAGCTCATTGGGCAGGGAAAGAGAGACGCAGTATTTT
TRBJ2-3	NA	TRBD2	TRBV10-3	CASKPGLGPDTQYF	TGTGCCAGCAAACCGGGACTAGGTCCCGATACGCAGTATTTT
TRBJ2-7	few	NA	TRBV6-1	CASSGTLGHPYEQYF	TGTGCCAGCAGTGGGACGTTGGGCCACCCCTACGAGCAGTACTTC
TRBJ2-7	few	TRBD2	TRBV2	CASSESGGKKQYF	TGTGCCAGCAGTGAATCGGGGGGTAAGAAGCAGTACTTC
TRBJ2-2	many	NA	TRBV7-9	CASSFSPNTGELFF	TGTGCCAGCAGCTTCTCCCCAAACACCGGGGAGCTGTTTTTT
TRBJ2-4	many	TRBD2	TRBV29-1	CSVVKGGKNIQYF	TGCAGCGTTGTCAAGGGAGGGAAAAACATTCAGTACTTC
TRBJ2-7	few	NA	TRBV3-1	CASSQEVGRGPKAYEQYF	TGTGCCAGCAGCCAAGAAGTTGGAAGAGGGCCCAAGGCCTACGAGCAGTACTTC
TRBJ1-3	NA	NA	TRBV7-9	CASSARGISGNTIYF	TGTGCCAGCAGCGCGAGAGGAATATCTGGAAACACCATATATTTT
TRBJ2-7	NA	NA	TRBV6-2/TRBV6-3	CASSWDAPYEQYF	TGTGCCAGCAGTTGGGATGCCCCCTACGAGCAGTACTTC
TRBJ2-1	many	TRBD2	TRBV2	CASSAPESGSSYNEQFF	TGTGCCAGCAGCGCCCCCGAGAGCGGGAGCTCCTACAATGAGCAGTTCTTC
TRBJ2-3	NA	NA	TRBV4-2	CASSQGRVDTQYF	TGTGCCAGCAGCCAAGGGAGGGTGGATACGCAGTATTTT
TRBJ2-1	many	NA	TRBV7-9	CASSPEGLYNEQFF	TGTGCCAGCAGCCCGGAAGGGCTCTACAATGAGCAGTTCTTC
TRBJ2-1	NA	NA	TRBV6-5	CASSFSGSNNEQFF	TGTGCCAGCAGTTTCAGCGGGTCCAACAATGAGCAGTTCTTC
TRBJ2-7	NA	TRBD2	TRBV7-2	CASSLAGAASGGPRLYEQYF	TGTGCCAGCAGCTTAGCAGGGGCGGCTAGCGGGGGGCCGAGATTATACGAGCAGTACTTC
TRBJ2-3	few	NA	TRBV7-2	CASSLVYKRSTDTQYF	TGTGCCAGCAGCTTAGTGTATAAGCGTAGCACAGATACGCAGTATTTT
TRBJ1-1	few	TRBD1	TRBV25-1	CASSDLLGGRGSTEAFF	TGTGCCAGCAGTGATCTCTTAGGGGGCCGCGGATCCACTGAAGCTTTCTTT
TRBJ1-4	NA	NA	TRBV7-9	CASTHGGSEKLFF	TGTGCCAGCACCCACGGGGGGAGCGAAAAACTGTTTTTT
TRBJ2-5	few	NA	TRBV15	CATSRELTGIPQYF	TGTGCCACCAGCAGAGAACTGACAGGTATTCCCCAGTACTTC
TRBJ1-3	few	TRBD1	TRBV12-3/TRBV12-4	CASSPIRYRGPDSGNTIYF	TGTGCCAGCAGTCCGATCCGGTACAGGGGGCCGGACTCTGGAAACACCATATATTTT
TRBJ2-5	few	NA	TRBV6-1	CASRLDSFQETQYF	TGTGCCAGCCGCCTCGATAGTTTTCAAGAGACCCAGTACTTC
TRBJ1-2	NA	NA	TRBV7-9	CASSYSYEVYYGYTF	TGTGCCAGCAGCTATTCATACGAAGTTTACTATGGCTACACCTTC
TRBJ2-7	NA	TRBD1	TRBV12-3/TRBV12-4	CASTKQGIEQYF	TGTGCCAGTACAAAACAGGGGATCGAGCAGTACTTC
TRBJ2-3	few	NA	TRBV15	CATRLSATDTQYF	TGTGCCACCAGGCTCTCTGCCACAGATACGCAGTATTTT
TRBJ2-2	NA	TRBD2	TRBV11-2	CASTSMGGTGELFF	TGTGCCAGCACTAGCATGGGGGGGACCGGGGAGCTGTTTTTT
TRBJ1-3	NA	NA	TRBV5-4	CASSFGGLVGNTIYF	TGTGCCAGCAGCTTTGGGGGGCTGGTTGGAAACACCATATATTTT
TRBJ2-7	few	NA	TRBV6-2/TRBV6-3	CASSYLLPGATYEQYF	TGTGCCAGCAGTTACCTCCTTCCAGGGGCGACCTACGAGCAGTACTTC
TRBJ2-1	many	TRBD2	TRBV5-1	CASSLGLIGAGGPGEQFF	TGCGCCAGCAGCTTGGGACTGATAGGAGCGGGAGGGCCGGGAGAGCAGTTCTTC
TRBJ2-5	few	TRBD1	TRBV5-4	CASSPTGWQETQYF	TGTGCCAGCAGCCCGACAGGGTGGCAAGAGACCCAGTACTTC
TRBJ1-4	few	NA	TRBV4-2	CASSQAEGGNEKLFF	TGTGCCAGCAGCCAAGCCGAGGGGGGGAATGAAAAACTGTTTTTT
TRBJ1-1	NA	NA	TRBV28	CASSLPTSHAMNTEAFF	TGTGCCAGCAGTTTACCGACATCCCACGCCATGAACACTGAAGCTTTCTTT
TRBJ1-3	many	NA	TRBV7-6	CASSLSPGLSGNTIYF	TGTGCCAGCAGCTTATCCCCGGGCCTCTCTGGAAACACCATATATTTT
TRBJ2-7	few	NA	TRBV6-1	CARREQRLGEQYF	TGTGCCAGAAGAGAACAGCGTTTGGGAGAGCAGTACTTC
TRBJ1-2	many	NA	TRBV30	CAWSTPNYGYTF	TGTGCCTGGAGTACCCCCAACTATGGCTACACCTTC
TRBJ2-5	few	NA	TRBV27	CASSEEQRYQETQYF	TGTGCCAGCAGCGAGGAGCAGCGGTACCAAGAGACCCAGTACTTC
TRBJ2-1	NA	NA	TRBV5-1	CASSFQNSDVSEQFF	TGCGCCAGCAGCTTCCAGAATTCTGACGTCAGTGAGCAGTTCTTC